A selection of T cell receptor beta chains follows, all from one sample in a study of molecular identifiers for immune sequencing clone quantification. TCRdb used MiXCR to reprocess the PCR reads, holding one entry per CDR3 protein. Altogether about 500,000 distinct CDR3 sequences are present, roughly 25% being singletons, with the ten largest covering under 0.8%. The sequencing input was naive CD8+ T cells from blood, with Jurkat cell RNA spiked in. The origin of the receptors is a human donor in good health. Some libraries in this study had Jurkat cell RNA spiked in. The CDR3 runs from the conserved cysteine through the conserved F or W. A D gene is named only where the DNA matches it firmly. Clone size, where shown, is once, few, many, or a class for clones that have expanded.

many . TRBJ2-3 TRBV7-3 CASSLLGDPDTQYF TGTGCCAGCAGCCTCCTGGGGGATCCAGATACGCAGTATTTT
few . TRBJ2-7 TRBV5-6 CASSPAQGGAEQYF TGTGCCAGCAGCCCTGCCCAGGGAGGTGCCGAGCAGTACTTC
. . TRBJ2-1 TRBV12-3/TRBV12-4 CASSSLIWDEQFF TGTGCCAGCAGTTCGTTGATTTGGGATGAGCAGTTCTTC
. . TRBJ2-1 TRBV5-5 CASSLWSDNEQFF TGTGCCAGCAGCTTGTGGTCGGACAATGAGCAGTTCTTC
many . TRBJ1-5 TRBV13 CASSTNRGQPQHF TGTGCCAGCAGCACCAACAGAGGTCAGCCCCAGCATTTT
. TRBD2 TRBJ2-2 TRBV20-1 CSAGREGYTGELFF TGCAGTGCGGGGCGGGAGGGTTACACCGGGGAGCTGTTTTTT
. . TRBJ2-2 TRBV3-1 CASSQVRGELFF TGTGCCAGCAGCCAAGTGCGCGGGGAGCTGTTTTTT
. TRBD1 TRBJ1-1 TRBV20-1 CSARETYRGGWTEAFF TGCAGTGCTAGAGAGACCTACAGGGGCGGATGGACTGAAGCTTTCTTT
many . TRBJ2-7 TRBV29-1 CSVEVQTGFEQYF TGCAGCGTTGAAGTCCAAACAGGTTTTGAGCAGTACTTC
many . TRBJ2-2 TRBV5-4 CASRSRGAGELFF TGTGCCAGCAGATCCAGGGGGGCCGGGGAGCTGTTTTTT
few . TRBJ1-1 TRBV6-2/TRBV6-3 CASSYRRPTEAFF TGTGCCAGCAGTTACCGAAGGCCGACTGAAGCTTTCTTT
many TRBD1 TRBJ2-7 TRBV6-1 CASNTRGTGGWEQYF TGTGCCAGCAACACCCGGGGGACAGGGGGCTGGGAGCAGTACTTC
. . TRBJ2-3 TRBV20-1 CSARWGRTGDTQYF TGCAGTGCTAGATGGGGGAGGACAGGAGATACGCAGTATTTT
. . TRBJ1-1 TRBV4-1 CASSQPPARMNTEAFF TGCGCCAGCAGCCAACCCCCCGCCAGGATGAACACTGAAGCTTTCTTT